Following are 19 T cell receptor beta chains from one sample sequenced in a study of blood T cells in healthy people across ages. It was with a sample-barcoded 5' primer and a J-beta primer mix that a second PCR of roughly 6 to 12 cycles was run. TCRdb ran MiXCR on the 5' RACE reads and lists one entry per CDR3 protein. The table includes about 780,000 distinct CDR3 sequences, 62% detected once. The sequencing sample was made of blood. Receptors originate from a man aged 25 to 40 in good health.

The chain is built from TRBV29-1 and TRBJ2-4; perhaps TRBD1 as D (5 bases). The end of the DNA aligns better with TRBJ2-5, so the J call may be wrong. The CDR3 covers 12 residues. Looked up from germline, CDR1 is SQVTM and CDR2 is ANQGSEA. CDR3 DNA: TGCAGCGCCCCGGACATTCAAGAGACCCAGTACTTC. Translated, it gives CSAPDIQETQYF.

V and J are TRBV7-6 and TRBJ2-3, with 8 bases lining up with TRBD1. This CDR3 is 16 amino acids long. V trimming: 1 base; J trimming: 1 base; junction bases outside the gene matches: 4. From germline, CDR1 is SGHVS and CDR2 FNYEAQ. The CDR3 loop is CASSLGTGMGTDTQYF. The CDR3 coding sequence is TGTGCCAGCAGCTTAGGGACAGGGATGGGCACAGATACGCAGTATTTT.

The table lists this clonotype with many counts. This clone may be a read error of a much larger clone one base away. The chain recombines TRBV20-1 with TRBJ2-3; D is unresolved. The CDR3 spans 14 residues. V was clipped by 3 bases and J by 3 bases, with 13 bases between them. Germline V gene sequence: CDR1 DFQATT, CDR2 SNEGSKA (reference sequence). CDR3 amino acids: CSASLGPSTDTQYF. As DNA, the CDR3 is TGCAGTGCTAGCCTAGGCCCTTCGACAGATACGCAGTATTTT.

V and J are TRBV6-5 and TRBJ1-4; no definite D call. The CDR3 is 15 amino acids. The V gene lost 0 bases and the J gene lost 5 bases, with 10 bases spanning the gap. Germline assignment: CDR1 MNHEY and CDR2 SVGAGI. In DNA form, the CDR3 reads TGTGCCAGCAGTTACTCTAACAGTCAGAATGAAAAACTGTTTTTT. Protein sequence: CASSYSNSQNEKLFF.

CDR3 loop: CSAVVLGTEAFF. The CDR3 DNA sequence: TGCAGTGCAGTCGTGTTGGGCACTGAAGCTTTCTTT. The chain combines TRBV20-1 with TRBJ1-1; no clear D. Trimming shortened V by 6 bases and J by 4 bases, and 12 bases separated the two germline ends. Germline V lookup: CDR1 DFQATT, CDR2 SNEGSKA (reference sequence). CDR3 length equals 12 residues.

The gene calls are TRBV5-1 and TRBJ1-2, with 10 bases fitting TRBD1. Germline V CDR1 and CDR2: SGHRS, YFSETQ. V was clipped by 1 base and J by 6 bases; unmatched bases: 3. The CDR3 covers 14 residues. The CDR3 is CASSLPGTGDGYTF. The CDR3 nucleotides are TGCGCCAGCAGCTTGCCCGGGACAGGGGATGGCTACACCTTC.

The count of this clonotype is one. The chain employs TRBV6-6 and TRBJ2-5; D gene unclear. Per germline, CDR1 MNHNY and CDR2 SVGAGI (reference sequence). V was clipped by 2 bases and J by 2 bases, with 6 bases between them. CDR3 length: 13 residues. This CDR3 reads CASSYRHQETQYF. In nucleotides, the CDR3 is TGTGCCAGCAGTTACAGGCATCAAGAGACCCAGTACTTC.

The chain employs TRBV21-1 and TRBJ2-5; TRBD2 reflects the table's D call only, with no check against the DNA. The DNA end lines up better with TRBJ2-7; the J call may be wrong. TRBV21-1 is an annotated pseudogene. There are 12 residues in the CDR3. The CDR3 loop reads CAGGLRGYEQYF. For the CDR3, the DNA is TGTGCCGGGGGGTTACGGGGCTACGAGCAGTACTTC.

The chain employs TRBV29-1 and TRBJ1-2, with 10 positions matching TRBD1. The CDR3 contains 14 residues. Trimming at V came to 1 base and at J to 7 bases, leaving 6 bases not matched to a gene. The V gene's germline CDR1 is SQVTM and CDR2 ANQGSEA. CDR3 nucleotides: TGCAGCGTTGAAGGCCGGGACAGGGGATTTGGCTACACCTTC. This codes for CSVEGRDRGFGYTF. Together with reference TRBV29-1 and TRBJ1-2, the CDR3 gives the full variable domain: SAVISQKPSRDICQRGTSLTIQCQVDSQVTMMFWYRQQPGQSLTLIATANQGSEATYESGFVIDKFPISRPNLTFSTLTVSNMSPEDSSIYLCSVEGRDRGFGYTFGSGTRLTVV.

This clonotype occurred a few times. The V gene is TRBV7-8, the J gene TRBJ2-7, with 7 bases fitting TRBD1. V lost 8 bases and J lost 0; bases outside the gene matches: 10. There are 15 residues in the CDR3. Germline V gene data show CDR1 as SGHVS and CDR2 as FQNEAQ. CDR3 residues: CASGPPTGASYEQYF. CDR3 coding DNA: TGTGCCAGCGGACCACCCACAGGGGCCTCCTACGAGCAGTACTTC. The variable domain in full, with the rest retrieved from reference TRBV7-8 and TRBJ2-7, is GAGVSQSPRYKVAKRGQDVALRCDPISGHVSLFWYQQALGQGPEFLTYFQNEAQLDKSGLPSDRFFAERPEGSVSTLKIQRTQQEDSAVYLCASGPPTGASYEQYFGPGTRLTVT.

The chain is built from TRBV28 and TRBJ2-3, with a tentative D call TRBD2 (6 bases). Germline loops: CDR1 MDHEN, CDR2 SYDVKM. Between the trimmed V and J ends, which lost 6 bases and 5 bases, there was a span of 18 bases. The CDR3 loop spans 15 amino acids. CDR3 residues: CASSPATSGLDTQYF. The CDR3, as DNA: TGTGCCAGCAGCCCAGCGACTAGTGGTTTAGATACGCAGTATTTT.

The V call is TRBV7-9, the J call TRBJ2-5; no firm D call. The CDR3 has 15 residues. V lost 5 bases and J lost 7, with 20 bases in between. Germline V gene lookup returns CDR1 SEHNR and CDR2 FQNEAQ (reference sequence). CDR3 sequence reads: CASSPLGRSSGTQYF. The CDR3 coding sequence is TGTGCCAGCAGCCCTCTTGGGCGGTCCTCGGGGACCCAGTACTTC.

The rearrangement uses TRBV20-1 and TRBJ2-1, with TRBD2 matching over 9 bases. Per the germline V gene, CDR1 is DFQATT and CDR2 is SNEGSKA (reference sequence). The V gene end was trimmed by 6 bases and the J gene end by 3 bases; junction bases not matched to a gene: 9. This CDR3 is 15 amino acids long. The CDR3 here is CSATALAGNYNEQFF. In DNA, the CDR3 is TGCAGTGCGACCGCTCTAGCGGGGAACTACAATGAGCAGTTCTTC.

The CDR3 reads CSARALGQEAPNYGYTF. Here the CDR3 DNA reads TGCAGTGCTAGAGCTTTGGGACAGGAAGCCCCTAACTATGGCTACACCTTC. The V call is TRBV20-1, the J call TRBJ1-2; TRBD1 agrees at 8 bases. Per germline, CDR1 DFQATT and CDR2 SNEGSKA (reference sequence). V gave up 1 base and J gave up 0 bases; unmatched junction bases: 10. The CDR3 runs to 17 residues.

This chain joins TRBV29-1 and TRBJ2-7; 8 bases line up with TRBD1. CDR3 size: 15 residues. The germline V gene encodes CDR1 SQVTM and CDR2 ANQGSEA. Trimming took 7 bases from V and 6 from J; bases not matched to a gene: 17. CDR3 sequence reads: CSADGQSGGSGEQYF. The CDR3 DNA reads TGCAGCGCCGACGGACAGTCAGGGGGCAGCGGCGAGCAGTACTTC.

V gene TRBV4-2 combines with J gene TRBJ2-3; 7 bases fit TRBD1. Germline assignment: CDR1 LGHNA and CDR2 YNFKEQ. V lost 4 bases and J lost 0; bases outside the gene matches: 10. This CDR3 is built from 17 residues. Written as DNA, the CDR3 is TGTGCCAGCAGCCCGGCAGGGGGTTCCCCTAGCACAGATACGCAGTATTTT. It yields the protein CASSPAGGSPSTDTQYF.

This chain connects TRBV6-5 to TRBJ1-5, with TRBD1 matching over 8 bases. V dropped 5 bases and J dropped 2; count of bases not matched to a gene: 2. Germline V gene sequence: CDR1 MNHEY, CDR2 SVGAGI. This CDR3 has 14 amino acids. CDR3 sequence (DNA): TGTGCCAGCAGTAAGGACAGGGGCAATCAGCCCCAGCATTTT. It encodes CASSKDRGNQPQHF.

The gene calls are TRBV4-2 and TRBJ2-1; 14 positions match TRBD2. Germline-derived CDR1 and CDR2 are LGHNA and YNFKEQ. Losses at the gene ends were 4 bases for V and 1 base for J; bases not matched to a gene: 9. This CDR3 contains 19 residues. CDR3 bases: TGTGCCAGCAGCCCCCGGACTAGCGGGGGGACAGGATCCTACAATGAGCAGTTCTTC. As protein: CASSPRTSGGTGSYNEQFF.

This chain uses TRBV4-2 with TRBJ2-7; the D gene is possibly TRBD1 (5 bases). The CDR3 totals 15 residues. Germline loops: CDR1 LGHNA, CDR2 YNFKEQ. The V end lost 1 base, the J end lost 4 bases, and 14 bases lay between the germline ends. The CDR3 sequence is CASSQGLNRPYEQYF. The CDR3 DNA follows: TGTGCCAGCAGCCAAGGTCTCAACAGGCCTTACGAGCAGTACTTC.